This is a list of T cell receptor beta chains from one sample in a study of cytomegalovirus exposure and HLA in healthy donors. Libraries were prepared by immunoSEQ multiplex PCR; TCRdb keeps only in-frame clonotypes and omits some of them. This sample has 150,000 to 200,000 clones, with 85% to 90% found just once. The sample comprised PBMCs. These receptors originate from a woman aged 30 to 39 in good health and CMV-seronegative. CDR3s include the opening cysteine and the closing phenylalanine or tryptophan. Each record gives: CDR3 DNA, CDR3 protein, clone size, CDR3 length, J gene, D gene, V gene. The D gene is left open where the match is weak. Clone size, where shown, is once, few, many, or a class for clones that have expanded.

TGTGCCAGTAGCACCGGGACAGGAATCTACGAGCAGTACTTC CASSTGTGIYEQYF . 14 TRBJ2-7 TRBD1 TRBV19
TGTGCTAGTGGGCTGACCGGGGAGCAGTACTTC CASGLTGEQYF . 11 TRBJ2-7 . TRBV12-5
TGTGCCACCTCGACTAGCGGGACATACAATGAGCAGTTCTTC CATSTSGTYNEQFF . 14 TRBJ2-1 TRBD2 TRBV6-5
TGTGCCACCCGAGAGCGGGGGGCCGTCGAGCTGTTTTTT CATRERGAVELFF . 13 TRBJ2-2 TRBD2 TRBV30
TGCAGCGTTGCCCATTCTCCAGATAGCAATCAGCCCCAGCATTTT CSVAHSPDSNQPQHF few 15 TRBJ1-5 . TRBV29-1
TGTGCCAGCAGCTTAGGACCCAGGACCGGGGAGCTGTTTTTT CASSLGPRTGELFF . 14 TRBJ2-2 . TRBV7-2
TGTGCCAGCAGCCCGTCGGCAGGGCCGGACAATGAGCAGTTCTTC CASSPSAGPDNEQFF . 15 TRBJ2-1 . TRBV7-2
TGTGCCAGCAGCCAAAAGGGGACTAGAGTCTACGAGCAGTACTTC CASSQKGTRVYEQYF . 15 TRBJ2-7 TRBD2 TRBV14
TGCGCCAGCAGCTTGGATGCGGGGCCCTCCTACGAGCAGTACTTC CASSLDAGPSYEQYF . 15 TRBJ2-7 . TRBV5-1
TGTGCCAGCAGCTCGATCCGGGACAGGGTCTACGAGCAGTACTTC CASSSIRDRVYEQYF few 15 TRBJ2-7 TRBD1 TRBV7-9
TGTGCCAGCAGCCCCCGGGGAGGGCCGATTGCGACCTGGAACATTCAGTACTTC CASSPRGGPIATWNIQYF . 18 TRBJ2-4 TRBD2 TRBV9
TGTGCCAGCAGCGTTCCGGGACAGGGGAGGAATGAGCAGTTCTTC CASSVPGQGRNEQFF once 15 TRBJ2-1 TRBD1 TRBV9
TGTGCCAGCAGACGACAGGGTGAACTAGCCAAAAACATTCAGTACTTC CASRRQGELAKNIQYF . 16 TRBJ2-4 TRBD1 TRBV6-6
TGCGCCAGCAGTCTCGCCTCAACTAGCGATGAGCAGTTCTTC CASSLASTSDEQFF once 14 TRBJ2-1 TRBD2 TRBV5-1
TGCGCCAGCAGCCAAAGCGGGGGGTCCTACGAGCAGTACTTC CASSQSGGSYEQYF . 14 TRBJ2-7 TRBD2 TRBV4-1
TGTGCCAGCCGGGGAGAGAATTCACCCCTCCACTTT CASRGENSPLHF . 12 TRBJ1-6 . TRBV7-9
TGTGCCAGCAGTGGGACTGAGACTGCCCTAATCGTCAATCAGCCCCAGCATTTT CASSGTETALIVNQPQHF . 18 TRBJ1-5 . TRBV2
TGTGCCAGCAGCTTAGCACAGTACACCGGGGAGCTGTTTTTT CASSLAQYTGELFF . 14 TRBJ2-2 . TRBV7-2
TGCAGCGTTGAAGATTGGACAGGGACCTATGGCTACACCTTC CSVEDWTGTYGYTF once 14 TRBJ1-2 TRBD1 TRBV29-1
TGTGCCAGCAGCTTAAACGACAGGGTGGGCAATCAGCCCCAGCATTTT CASSLNDRVGNQPQHF once 16 TRBJ1-5 TRBD1 TRBV7-8
TGCGCCAGCAGCTTGGGGTATGGAGAGGGATTCACAGATACGCAGTATTTT CASSLGYGEGFTDTQYF . 17 TRBJ2-3 . TRBV5-1
TGCGCCAGCAGTCAGGCGGGACAGGGCAATGAGCAGTTCTTC CASSQAGQGNEQFF . 14 TRBJ2-1 TRBD1 TRBV10-1
TGTGCCAGCAGTAGGGGTGGACAGGGGGGCTATGGCTACACCTTC CASSRGGQGGYGYTF . 15 TRBJ1-2 TRBD1 TRBV6-5
TGCAGTGGACTAGCCCCCTACGAGCAGTACTTC CSGLAPYEQYF . 11 TRBJ2-7 TRBD2 TRBV20-1
TGTGCCAGCAGGACCGGGGGTAATGAGCAGTTCTTC CASRTGGNEQFF . 12 TRBJ2-1 . TRBV7-9
TGTGCCAGCAGCTCCGGACAGAGCACAGATACGCAGTATTTT CASSSGQSTDTQYF . 14 TRBJ2-3 . TRBV7-2
TGCGCCAGCAGCCCCAAGGTTGCGGGACTCCAAAAGATTTACAATGAGCAGTTCTTC CASSPKVAGLQKIYNEQFF . 19 TRBJ2-1 . TRBV4-3
TGTGCCAGCAGGGATGACAGACAAGTGAACACTGAAGCTTTCTTT CASRDDRQVNTEAFF . 15 TRBJ1-1 . TRBV2
TGCGCCAGCAGAGGGACAGGGGCCTCCGAGCAGTACTTC CASRGTGASEQYF few 13 TRBJ2-7 TRBD1 TRBV5-1
TGTGCCAGCAGCTTGTCAGACCGGGACCCGGGGGATTCACCCCTCCACTTT CASSLSDRDPGDSPLHF . 17 TRBJ1-6 . TRBV5-4
TGTGCCAGCAGTTATCGGACTGCGGGCAGCTCCTACGAGCAGTACTTC CASSYRTAGSSYEQYF . 16 TRBJ2-7 . TRBV6-5
TGTGCCACCAGCAGAGGCCAAAACAGGGGGTTTGGTGAAAAACTGTTTTTT CATSRGQNRGFGEKLFF . 17 TRBJ1-4 TRBD1 TRBV15
TGTGCCAGCAGCACCCAGCCTTCGGGGGGCAATCAGCCCCAGCATTTT CASSTQPSGGNQPQHF . 16 TRBJ1-5 . TRBV11-2
TGTGCCAGCTCACTACAGGGGACTAATGAAAAACTGTTTTTT CASSLQGTNEKLFF once 14 TRBJ1-4 TRBD1 TRBV18
TGCGCCAGCAGCCAAGGGGGGGGGCCTAATGAAAAACTGTTTTTT CASSQGGGPNEKLFF . 15 TRBJ1-4 . TRBV4-3
TGCGCCAGCAAATTGGGAACGGGAGGGCAAGAGACCCAGTACTTC CASKLGTGGQETQYF . 15 TRBJ2-5 TRBD2 TRBV5-1
TGCGCCAGCAGCGAGAGCACAGATACGCAGTATTTT CASSESTDTQYF few 12 TRBJ2-3 . TRBV5-1
TGTGCCAGCAGTACCAGACAGGGGAGGCGCGGCTACACCTTC CASSTRQGRRGYTF . 14 TRBJ1-2 TRBD1 TRBV6-5
TGTGCCAGCAGCTTGCGTAACGCCGGAGGAGCTTTCTTT CASSLRNAGGAFF . 13 TRBJ1-1 . TRBV5-4
TGCGCCAGCAGCCACCGACTAGCGGGCCGAGAGACCCAGTACTTC CASSHRLAGRETQYF . 15 TRBJ2-5 TRBD2 TRBV5-1
TGTGCCAGCAGCTTAGATGACAGGGGGGCTAGGTATGGCTACACCTTC CASSLDDRGARYGYTF . 16 TRBJ1-2 TRBD1 TRBV7-2
TGTGCCAGCAGTTTACAGGGATCGTACACTGAAGCTTTCTTT CASSLQGSYTEAFF . 14 TRBJ1-1 . TRBV27
TGTGCCAGCGTTAAAGGGACTAGCGGGGCCTGGACCGGGGAGCTGTTTTTT CASVKGTSGAWTGELFF . 17 TRBJ2-2 TRBD2 TRBV27
TGTGCCAGCACTCCACAGGGAGCACTACCGAACACCGGGGAGCTGTTTTTT CASTPQGALPNTGELFF . 17 TRBJ2-2 . TRBV7-9
TGCGCCTTCCACAGTAGGAACACTGAAGCTTTCTTT CAFHSRNTEAFF . 12 TRBJ1-1 . TRBV5-1
TGTGCCAGCTCATCCCAGGGGGCTACAGATACGCAGTATTTT CASSSQGATDTQYF . 14 TRBJ2-3 TRBD1 TRBV6-5
TGTGCCACCAGCAGAGATCGTTTTGCGGGCCAAGAGACCCAGTACTTC CATSRDRFAGQETQYF . 16 TRBJ2-5 . TRBV15
TGTGCCAGCGCGGGTTGGACTGGAGAGCAGTACTTC CASAGWTGEQYF . 12 TRBJ2-7 . TRBV6-5
TGTGCCAGCAGTGACACAGCGGGGGAGTACAATGAGCAGTTCTTC CASSDTAGEYNEQFF few 15 TRBJ2-1 TRBD2 TRBV6-4
TGTGCCAGCAGCGTTTCGTTGAACACTGAAGCTTTCTTT CASSVSLNTEAFF . 13 TRBJ1-1 . TRBV9
TGTGCCAGCAGCTCGTCCGTTTCTAGCGGGGGGGCAGCCTACGAGCAGTACTTC CASSSSVSSGGAAYEQYF once 18 TRBJ2-7 TRBD2 TRBV5-4
TGTGCCAGCAGTGCAGGCGCAGGCGGGGGGGCTATATACAATGAGCAGTTCTTC CASSAGAGGGAIYNEQFF . 18 TRBJ2-1 TRBD2 TRBV2
TGTGCCAGCAGCGCAACGGGACACCAGAACTATGGCTACACCTTC CASSATGHQNYGYTF . 15 TRBJ1-2 . TRBV5-8
TGCAGCGTTTACTTTCGGGACAGGGGATTAAATACGCAGTATTTT CSVYFRDRGLNTQYF . 15 TRBJ2-3 TRBD1 TRBV29-1
TGTGCCACTTGGGCGGGACAGGGTATTGAAGCTTTCTTT CATWAGQGIEAFF . 13 TRBJ1-1 TRBD1 TRBV6-5
TGTGCCAGCAGCCGGAGGGGGCTGAACACTGAAGCTTTCTTT CASSRRGLNTEAFF . 14 TRBJ1-1 TRBD1 TRBV14